The 14 T cell receptor beta chains below were found in one sample sequenced in a study of blood T cell repertoires in COVID-19. The protocol was immunoSEQ multiplex PCR, while the TCRdb copy is restricted to in-frame clones and leaves out a portion. The data contain 250,000 to 350,000 clones, roughly 84% of them singletons. The sequenced sample consisted of peripheral blood. These receptors all come from a human donor with COVID-19, enrolled during active disease. The donor label of this sample is uncertain.

The genes are TRBV18 and TRBJ1-6; a possible D gene is TRBD1 (6 bases). Between the trimmed V and J ends, which lost 1 base and 5 bases, there was a span of 9 bases. Per germline, CDR1 KGHSH and CDR2 LQKENI. This CDR3 has 15 residues. Here the CDR3 reads CASSPQSGDNSPLHF. Written as DNA, the CDR3 is TGTGCCAGCTCACCACAGTCAGGGGATAATTCACCCCTCCACTTT.

The chain uses TRBV5-1 and TRBJ1-2; a weak D match, TRBD1 (5 bases). Germline V gene data show CDR1 as SGHRS and CDR2 as YFSETQ. The CDR3 is made up of 15 amino acids. V lost 3 bases and J lost 8, with 20 bases in between. The DNA of the CDR3 is TGCGCCAGCAGCTCACAAGGAGGGGAAAAAGGGGGCTACACCTTC. It yields the protein CASSSQGGEKGGYTF.

This clone was recorded once. V is TRBV7-2 and J is TRBJ2-3; TRBD1 agrees at 7 bases. The CDR3 sequence is 15 residues long. CDR1 and CDR2 from the germline V gene are SGHTA and FQGNSA. The V and J ends lost 5 bases and 2 bases, in that order; junction bases with no gene match: 7. CDR3 sequence reads: CASSIRDRSTDTQYF. As DNA, the CDR3 is TGTGCCAGCAGCATCCGGGACAGATCCACAGATACGCAGTATTTT.

The chain carries TRBV5-1 and TRBJ1-3; D is perhaps TRBD1 (5 bases). This CDR3 has 14 amino acids. CDR1 is SGHRS and CDR2 is YFSETQ in the germline V gene. V lost 0 bases, J lost 2 bases, and 6 bases lay in between. CDR3 DNA sequence: TGCGCCAGCAGCTTGGACAGGACTGGAAACACCATATATTTT. Translated, it gives CASSLDRTGNTIYF.

The rearrangement links TRBV24-1 to TRBJ2-2; no reliable D call. The length of the CDR3 is 13 residues. Germline V gives CDR1 KGHDR, CDR2 SFDVKD. Trimming shortened V by 5 bases and J by 5 bases, and 8 bases separated the two germline ends. CDR3 nucleotides: TGTGCCACCAGTGCCATAGAAACCGGGGAGCTGTTTTTT. It is translated as CATSAIETGELFF.

The chain couples TRBV7-2 to TRBJ2-5, with 13 bases matching TRBD2. CDR3 length: 16 residues. After removal of 3 bases from V and 5 bases from J, the junction contained 6 bases not matched to a gene. Germline assignment: CDR1 SGHTA and CDR2 FQGNSA. CDR3 residues: CASSFGTSGVGETQYF. The CDR3 nucleotides read TGTGCCAGCAGCTTTGGGACTAGCGGGGTCGGGGAGACCCAGTACTTC.

The V gene is TRBV18, the J gene TRBJ1-2; D is unclear. V shed 0 bases and J shed 1 base, with 6 bases lying between them. From germline, CDR1 is KGHSH and CDR2 LQKENI. The CDR3 length is 14 residues. CDR3 in amino acids: CASSPPVSNYGYTF. In nucleotides, the CDR3 is TGTGCCAGCTCACCACCAGTCAGTAACTATGGCTACACCTTC.

This sequence joins TRBV10-1 and TRBJ2-5; weak D call: TRBD1 (6 bases). V was clipped by 3 bases and J by 5 bases, with 13 bases between them. Germline CDR1 is WNHNN and CDR2 is SYGVQD (reference sequence). CDR3 size: 14 residues. In DNA, the CDR3 is TGCGCCAGCAGTGAAGGTGGGACAACGGAGACCCAGTACTTC. This codes for CASSEGGTTETQYF.

The chain combines TRBV2 with TRBJ2-1; 11 nucleotides match TRBD2. This CDR3 spans 16 amino acids. After removal of 1 base from V and 6 bases from J, the junction contained 5 bases not matched to a gene. Germline loops: CDR1 SNHLY, CDR2 FYNNEI. CDR3 amino acids: CASSEGGLADVNEQFF. DNA for the CDR3: TGTGCCAGCAGTGAAGGGGGACTAGCGGATGTCAATGAGCAGTTCTTC.

V is TRBV3-1 (or the pseudogene TRBV3-2) and J is TRBJ2-7; tentative D call: TRBD2 (6 bases). Trimming shortened V by 1 base and J by 2 bases, and 12 bases separated the two germline ends. In germline, CDR1 is LGHDT, CDR2 YNNKEL (reference sequence). This CDR3 comprises 15 residues. CDR3 coding DNA: TGTGCCAGCAGCCAAGTCCAAGCGGGCGCCTACGAGCAGTACTTC. Its protein is CASSQVQAGAYEQYF.

The V and J genes are TRBV30 and TRBJ2-7; no clear D. V was cut by 4 bases and J by 2 bases, with 21 bases left in between. Germline V gene data show CDR1 as GTSNPN and CDR2 as SVGIG (reference sequence). The CDR3 runs 16 residues. CDR3 coding DNA: TGTGCCTGGAATGGCGGTGGCTCTTCCTACCCCTACGAGCAGTACTTC. Its protein product is CAWNGGGSSYPYEQYF.

This sequence joins TRBV7-3 and TRBJ2-3; tentative D call: TRBD2 (6 bases). The germline CDR1 and CDR2 sequences are SGHTA and FQGTGA. This CDR3 region has 15 residues. V was cut by 5 bases and J by 3 bases, with 15 bases left in between. The CDR3 here is CASSGGLHGTDTQYF. The CDR3 nucleotides read TGTGCCAGCAGCGGGGGACTCCATGGAACAGATACGCAGTATTTT.

This clone was observed once. The chain recombines TRBV7-2 with TRBJ1-4; the D is unclear. CDR1 is SGHTA, CDR2 FQGNSA, per germline. The CDR3 extends over 16 amino acids. Trimming removed 2 bases from V and 0 bases from J, with 10 bases in between. CDR3 DNA sequence: TGTGCCAGCAGCTTATACCCAGTCGCAACTAATGAAAAACTGTTTTTT. This codes for CASSLYPVATNEKLFF.

This clone was observed a single time. The chain is built from TRBV5-8 and TRBJ2-2, with 12 bases aligning to TRBD2. CDR1 SGHTS and CDR2 YDEGEE come from the germline V gene. Trimming removed 0 bases from V and 0 bases from J; junction bases left unmatched: 3. This CDR3 is 18 amino acids long. The CDR3 bases are TGTGCCAGCAGCTTGGGACTAGCGGGAGACTCGAACACCGGGGAGCTGTTTTTT. Translated, it gives CASSLGLAGDSNTGELFF.